This entry describes one TCR beta chain. Which antigen it targets is not known. No much larger clonotype is one base removed from it; base qualities were not supplied. The sample originates from a study of T cell repertoires in cytomegalovirus infection (dated by TCRdb to about 2019). Turning to the overall study: Recently identified HLA-C-restricted CMV epitopes, whose presentation resists viral immunomodulation, were targeted by peptide stimulations together with well-studied HLA-B-restricted epitopes. Donor HLA type was relevant to the analysis, as public TCR beta signatures indicated carriage of CMV infection together with the matching HLA type. Overall study results and their limits: The ex vivo response was dominated by HLA-C-restricted CMV-specific TCR beta clonotypes, which also provided the single most frequent clonotype in two of eight donors. In both this cohort and an independent roughly 350-donor cohort, the cumulative frequency of public TCR beta family members distinguished carriers of CMV infection plus the relevant HLA type.

Cut back by 6 bases and 4 bases, the V and J ends lie 15 bases apart. The CDR3 holds 14 amino acids from the cysteine to the phenylalanine. The entry retains the CDR3 DNA only, 42 bases that are in frame from base 1. Sequencing was performed on an Illumina HiSeq 1500. The public reads were quality trimmed at Q25 with fastp and then assembled into clones with MiXCR by TCRdb, keeping productive beta chains. Here each entry gathers all rows of one CDR3 protein and keeps the most common genes and DNA. Across this sample there are 80,000 or so distinct CDR3 sequences, with roughly 39% seen only once. Of the sample, approximately 95% is held by the ten largest clones. This specimen's treatment or condition label, per the study, means: in vitro stimulation with specific CMV peptide epitopes to enrich CMV-specific T cells.

Here the chain combines TRBV12-3 or TRBV12-4 and TRBJ2-5; a tentative D match to TRBD2 spans 5 bases. The clonotype was recovered from a human donor in good health (CMV status not recorded). Some clones in this sample may be carry-over from other donors' samples. The source material was CD8+ T cells from cultured PBMCs, sampled from culture after CMV antigen stimulation. The DNA reads TGTGCCAGCAGATCCCCCGGGGTCGGAGAGACCCAGTACTTC. This sequence encodes CASRSPGVGETQYF.